Shown below are 11 T cell receptor beta chains from a single sample sequenced in a study of blood T cell repertoires in COVID-19. Assay: immunoSEQ multiplex PCR; the TCRdb copy retains only in-frame clones and omits some. Among some 400,000 clones, about 80% were seen once, and the ten largest hold about 1%. Specimen: peripheral blood. The origin of the receptors is a human donor with acute or convalescent COVID-19. The donor label of this sample is uncertain.

This clone was observed a single time. The V call is TRBV2, the J call TRBJ2-7, with TRBD2 matching over 7 bases. The CDR3 contains 13 residues. The germline V gene encodes CDR1 SNHLY and CDR2 FYNNEI. The trim removed 8 bases at V and 0 bases at J, leaving 4 bases unmatched. This CDR3 reads CASGGVVSYEQYF. In DNA form, the CDR3 reads TGTGCCAGCGGGGGGGTAGTCTCCTACGAGCAGTACTTC.

This chain connects TRBV5-1 to TRBJ2-7, with TRBD2 identical over 11 bases. The junction had 5 bases not matched to a gene; V was cut back by 4 bases and J by 5 bases. The length of the CDR3 is 14 residues. In germline, CDR1 is SGHRS, CDR2 YFSETQ. CDR3 sequence reads: CASSPSGLADEQYF. The CDR3 DNA follows: TGCGCCAGCAGCCCGTCGGGACTAGCGGACGAGCAGTACTTC. Combining the CDR3 with reference TRBV5-1 and TRBJ2-7 gives the whole variable domain KAGVTQTPRYLIKTRGQQVTLSCSPISGHRSVSWYQQTPGQGLQFLFEYFSETQRNKGNFPGRFSGRQFSNSRSEMNVSTLELGDSALYLCASSPSGLADEQYFGPGTRLTVT.

This chain links TRBV27 with TRBJ2-7; 9 nucleotides align to TRBD1. The germline V gene has CDR1 MNHEY and CDR2 SMNVEV (reference sequence). The CDR3 is made up of 16 amino acids. The V gene end was trimmed by 0 bases and the J gene end by 5 bases; junction bases not matched to a gene: 8. CDR3 sequence reads: CASSLSRGTGPHEQYF. The CDR3 DNA sequence: TGTGCCAGCAGTTTATCGCGGGGGACAGGGCCCCACGAGCAGTACTTC.

The sample holds one count of this clone. V gene TRBV10-2 combines with J gene TRBJ1-3; D unresolved. Trimming took 7 bases from V and 0 from J, leaving 19 bases between them. Germline CDR1 WSHSY, CDR2 SAAADI. The CDR3 loop spans 17 amino acids. The CDR3 DNA reads TGCGCCAGCACCTCTATCTGGGAGGGATACTCTGGAAACACCATATATTTT. This translates into CASTSIWEGYSGNTIYF.

This clone was counted between two and nine times. J is TRBJ1-4 and V is TRBV5-1, with TRBD1 matching 9 bases. This CDR3 has 14 amino acids. V lost 4 bases, J lost 5 bases, and 3 bases stayed unmatched. Germline V gene lookup returns CDR1 SGHRS and CDR2 YFSETQ. The CDR3 bases are TGCGCCAGCAGCCCCGGGACAGGGAATGAAAAACTGTTTTTT. Translated, it gives CASSPGTGNEKLFF.

This chain connects TRBV30 to TRBJ1-4; 10 nucleotides align to TRBD1. Germline V gene sequence: CDR1 GTSNPN, CDR2 SVGIG (reference sequence). The V gene end was trimmed by 2 bases and the J gene end by 7 bases; junction bases not matched to a gene: 7. The CDR3 extends over 15 amino acids. This chain's CDR3 is CAWSNKGQGIEKLFF. The DNA for the CDR3 is TGTGCCTGGAGTAACAAGGGACAGGGGATTGAAAAACTGTTTTTT. Variable domain in full (rest from reference TRBV30 and TRBJ1-4): SQTIHQWPATLVQPVGSPLSLECTVEGTSNPNLYWYRQAAGRGLQLLFYSVGIGQISSEVPQNLSASRPQDRQFILSSKKLLLSDSGFYLCAWSNKGQGIEKLFFGSGTQLSVL.

The chain links TRBV28 to TRBJ1-2; weak D call: TRBD1 (5 bases). From germline, CDR1 is MDHEN and CDR2 SYDVKM. The CDR3 consists of 14 residues. Trimming left V 6 bases short and J 4 bases short, with 15 bases between. CDR3 DNA: TGTGCCAGCAGCCTCGGGGGTTCGCGCTATGGCTACACCTTC. It is translated as CASSLGGSRYGYTF.

The V and J genes are TRBV5-1 and TRBJ1-1, with 9 bases matching TRBD1. Germline V gene data show CDR1 as SGHRS and CDR2 as YFSETQ. The trim removed 4 bases at V and 5 bases at J, leaving 12 bases unmatched. This CDR3 is 16 amino acids long. This chain's CDR3 is CASSGQGLVPGTEAFF. The CDR3, as DNA: TGCGCCAGCAGCGGACAGGGGTTGGTACCTGGGACTGAAGCTTTCTTT.

In its sample, this clone was seen once. CDR3 coding DNA: TGCGCCAGCAGCTTGCCCTCGGGGACAGGGTCTGGAAACACCATATATTTT. It encodes CASSLPSGTGSGNTIYF. This chain connects TRBV5-1 to TRBJ1-3; TRBD1 aligns across 9 bases. The CDR3 runs 17 residues. The junction had 6 bases not matched to a gene; V was cut back by 1 base and J by 1 base. The germline V gene encodes CDR1 SGHRS and CDR2 YFSETQ.

V gene TRBV5-8 combines with J gene TRBJ2-2; perhaps TRBD1 as D (6 bases). Trimming pared 4 bases from V and 6 bases from J, leaving 10 bases between. Germline V gene sequence: CDR1 SGHTS, CDR2 YDEGEE. The CDR3 consists of 13 residues. The CDR3 protein is CASSLGGAGELFF. The CDR3, as DNA: TGTGCCAGCAGCCTAGGGGGAGCCGGGGAGCTGTTTTTT. Full variable domain (missing parts from reference TRBV5-8 and TRBJ2-2): EAGVTQSPTHLIKTRGQQATLRCSPISGHTSVYWYQQALGLGLQFLLWYDEGEERNRGNFPPRFSGRQFPNYSSELNVNALELEDSALYLCASSLGGAGELFFGEGSRLTVL.

The chain carries TRBV5-1 and TRBJ2-7, with 10 bases fitting TRBD1. The J segment lost 3 bases and the V segment lost 3 bases, leaving 3 bases of the junction unmatched. Per germline, CDR1 SGHRS and CDR2 YFSETQ. The CDR3 length is 14 residues. Here the CDR3 DNA reads TGCGCCAGCAGCTGGGACAGGGGAGGCTACGAGCAGTACTTC. It codes for CASSWDRGGYEQYF.